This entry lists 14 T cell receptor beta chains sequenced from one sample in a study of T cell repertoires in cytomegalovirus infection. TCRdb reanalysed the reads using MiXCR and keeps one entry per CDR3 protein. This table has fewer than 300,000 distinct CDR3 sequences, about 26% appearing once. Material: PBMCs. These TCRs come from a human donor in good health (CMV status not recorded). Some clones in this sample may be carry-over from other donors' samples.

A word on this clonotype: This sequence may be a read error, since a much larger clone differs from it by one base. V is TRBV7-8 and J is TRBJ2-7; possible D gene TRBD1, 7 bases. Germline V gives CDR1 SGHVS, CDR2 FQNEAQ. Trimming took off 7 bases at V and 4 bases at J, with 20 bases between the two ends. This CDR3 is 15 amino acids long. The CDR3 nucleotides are TGTGCCAGCACCGGGAGTCCGGTACAGGGGTACGAGCAGTACTTC. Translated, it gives CASTGSPVQGYEQYF.

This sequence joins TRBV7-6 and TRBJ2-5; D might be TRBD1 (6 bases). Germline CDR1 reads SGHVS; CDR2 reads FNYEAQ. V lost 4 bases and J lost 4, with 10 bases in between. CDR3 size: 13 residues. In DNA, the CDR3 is TGTGCCAGCAGCTCCGGACAGTCAGAGACCCAGTACTTC. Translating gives CASSSGQSETQYF.

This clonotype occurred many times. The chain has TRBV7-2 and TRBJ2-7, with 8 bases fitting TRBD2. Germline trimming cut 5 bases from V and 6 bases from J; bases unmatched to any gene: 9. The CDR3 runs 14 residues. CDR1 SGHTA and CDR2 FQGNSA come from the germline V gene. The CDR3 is CASSTGTRTLEQYF. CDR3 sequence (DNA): TGTGCCAGCAGCACCGGGACTAGGACACTCGAGCAGTACTTC.

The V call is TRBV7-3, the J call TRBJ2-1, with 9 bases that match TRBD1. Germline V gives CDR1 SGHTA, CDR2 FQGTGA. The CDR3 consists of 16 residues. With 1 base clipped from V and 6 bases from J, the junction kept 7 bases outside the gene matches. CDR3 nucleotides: TGTGCCAGCAGCTTAATTGGGACAGGGCCCGTCAATGAGCAGTTCTTC. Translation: CASSLIGTGPVNEQFF.

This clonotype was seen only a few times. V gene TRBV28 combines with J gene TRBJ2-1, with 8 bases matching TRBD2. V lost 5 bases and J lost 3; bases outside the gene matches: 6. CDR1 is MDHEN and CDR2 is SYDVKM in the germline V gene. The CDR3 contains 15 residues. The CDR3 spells CASSPAGVGYNEQFF. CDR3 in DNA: TGTGCCAGCAGTCCAGCGGGAGTGGGCTACAATGAGCAGTTCTTC.

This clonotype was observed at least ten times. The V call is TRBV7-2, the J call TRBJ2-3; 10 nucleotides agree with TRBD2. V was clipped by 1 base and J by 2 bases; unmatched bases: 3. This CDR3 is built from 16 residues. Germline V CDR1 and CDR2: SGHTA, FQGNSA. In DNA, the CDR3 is TGTGCCAGCAGCTTAGAGCTAGCGGGAGCCACAGATACGCAGTATTTT. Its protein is CASSLELAGATDTQYF. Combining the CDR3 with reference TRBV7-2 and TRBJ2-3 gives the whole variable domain GAGVSQSPSNKVTEKGKDVELRCDPISGHTALYWYRQSLGQGLEFLIYFQGNSAPDKSGLPSDRFSAERTGGSVSTLTIQRTQQEDSAVYLCASSLELAGATDTQYFGPGTRLTVL.

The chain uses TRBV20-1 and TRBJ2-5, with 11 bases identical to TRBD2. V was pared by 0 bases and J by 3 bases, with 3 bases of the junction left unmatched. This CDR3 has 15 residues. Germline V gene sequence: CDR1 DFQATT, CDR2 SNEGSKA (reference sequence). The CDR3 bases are TGCAGTGCTAGAGAGGGGACTAGCGGAGAAGAGACCCAGTACTTC. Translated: CSAREGTSGEETQYF.

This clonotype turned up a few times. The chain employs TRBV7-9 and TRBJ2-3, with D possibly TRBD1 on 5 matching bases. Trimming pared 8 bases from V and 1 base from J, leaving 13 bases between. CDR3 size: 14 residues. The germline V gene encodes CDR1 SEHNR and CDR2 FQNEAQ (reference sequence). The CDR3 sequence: CASPAGLRTDTQYF. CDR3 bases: TGTGCCAGCCCCGCAGGGTTGCGCACAGATACGCAGTATTTT. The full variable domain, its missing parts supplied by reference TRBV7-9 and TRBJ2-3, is DTGVSQNPRHKITKRGQNVTFRCDPISEHNRLYWYRQTLGQGPEFLTYFQNEAQLEKSRLLSDRFSAERPKGSFSTLEIQRTEQGDSAMYLCASPAGLRTDTQYFGPGTRLTVL.

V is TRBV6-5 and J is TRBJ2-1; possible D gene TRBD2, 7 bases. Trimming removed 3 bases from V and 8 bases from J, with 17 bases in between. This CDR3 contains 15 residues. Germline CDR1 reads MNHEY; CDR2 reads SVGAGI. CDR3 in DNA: TGTGCCAGCAGTTATGGGGGGGGCTTAGGATATGAGCAGTTCTTC. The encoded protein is CASSYGGGLGYEQFF.

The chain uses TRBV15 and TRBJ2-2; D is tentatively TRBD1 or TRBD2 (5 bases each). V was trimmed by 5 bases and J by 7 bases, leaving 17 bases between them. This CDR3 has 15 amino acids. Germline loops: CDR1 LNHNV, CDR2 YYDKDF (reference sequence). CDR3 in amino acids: CATSGFRGRGGELFF. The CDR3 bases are TGTGCCACCAGCGGTTTCCGGGGACGTGGCGGGGAGCTGTTTTTT.

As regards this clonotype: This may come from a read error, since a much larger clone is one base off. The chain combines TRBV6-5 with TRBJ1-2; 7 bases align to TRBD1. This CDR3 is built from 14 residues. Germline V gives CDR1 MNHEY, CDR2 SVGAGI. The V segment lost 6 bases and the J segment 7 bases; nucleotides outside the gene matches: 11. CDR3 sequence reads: CASRLTDRAAGYTF. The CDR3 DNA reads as TGTGCCAGCAGGTTAACAGACAGGGCGGCTGGCTACACCTTC.

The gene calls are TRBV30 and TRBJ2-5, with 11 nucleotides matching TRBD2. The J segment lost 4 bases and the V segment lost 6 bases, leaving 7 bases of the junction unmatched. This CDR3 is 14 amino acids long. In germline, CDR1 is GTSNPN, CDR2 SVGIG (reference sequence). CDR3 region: CACRLAGGSETQYF. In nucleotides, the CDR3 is TGTGCCTGTCGGCTAGCGGGGGGTTCAGAGACCCAGTACTTC.

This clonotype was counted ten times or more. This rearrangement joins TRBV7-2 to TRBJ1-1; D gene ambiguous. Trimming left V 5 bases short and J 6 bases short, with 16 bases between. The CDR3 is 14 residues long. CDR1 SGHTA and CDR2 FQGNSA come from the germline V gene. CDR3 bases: TGTGCCAGCAGCCCCCCTGGGCTCTACCCTGAAGCTTTCTTT. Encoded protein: CASSPPGLYPEAFF.

DNA of the CDR3: TGTGCCAGCAGTCCTCCTTGGACGGATTACACTGAAGCTTTCTTT. It translates to CASSPPWTDYTEAFF. The gene calls are TRBV12-3 or TRBV12-4 and TRBJ1-1; D not resolved. The V end lost 5 bases, the J end lost 3 bases, and 16 bases lay between the germline ends. This CDR3 is 15 amino acids long.